The 10 T cell receptor beta chains presented below share a single source sample, sequenced in a study of T cell repertoires and HLA-DP antigens. Assay: immunoSEQ multiplex PCR; the TCRdb copy retains only in-frame clones and omits some. This table has about 73,000 clones, roughly 75% appearing once. The antigens these receptors bind are not known. Sequencing used CD4+ T cells from PBMCs. The source of these receptors is a man between 60 and 75 years old in good health and CMV-seronegative.

This sequence joins TRBV5-6 and TRBJ2-5; 7 nucleotides line up with TRBD2. Looked up from germline, CDR1 is SGHDT and CDR2 is YYEEEE. V lost 4 bases and J lost 5; bases outside the gene matches: 2. The CDR3 sequence is 12 residues long. DNA for the CDR3: TGTGCCAGCAGCGGTAGCGGGGAGACCCAGTACTTC. This sequence encodes CASSGSGETQYF.

The chain links TRBV2 to TRBJ2-3; TRBD2 agrees at 7 bases. From germline, CDR1 is SNHLY and CDR2 FYNNEI. V trimming: 8 bases; J trimming: 4 bases; junction bases outside the gene matches: 9. The CDR3 length is 14 residues. The CDR3 nucleotides are TGTGCCAGCGGGGCGGGAGAGGTGGCAGATACGCAGTATTTT. Its protein product is CASGAGEVADTQYF.

This clone was detected only once. This rearrangement joins TRBV6-1 to TRBJ2-3; no firm D call. Germline assignment: CDR1 MNHNS and CDR2 SASEGT. The CDR3 length is 12 residues. Trimming removed 6 bases from V and 6 bases from J, with 10 bases in between. The CDR3 region has the DNA TGTGCCAGCAGCCCCCTCGGCGATACGCAGTATTTT. Residues: CASSPLGDTQYF.

The chain combines TRBV7-2 with TRBJ1-1, with D possibly matching TRBD1 (6 bases). Germline CDR1 is SGHTA and CDR2 is FQGNSA. The germline V and J ends were trimmed by 5 bases and 4 bases, with 20 bases remaining between them. This CDR3 is 16 amino acids long. In nucleotides, the CDR3 is TGTGCCAGCAGCCTAATGACAGGTCCCACGAGCACTGAAGCTTTCTTT. Translating gives CASSLMTGPTSTEAFF.

The chain uses TRBV5-3 and TRBJ2-7; the match to TRBD2 covers 10 bases. TRBV5-3 is assigned to the ORF class and has an uncertain function. CDR3 length: 17 amino acids. Trimming took 0 bases from V and 0 from J; bases not matched to a gene: 6. The CDR3 loop is CARSLGTSGGSSYEQYV. CDR3 DNA sequence: TGTGCCAGAAGCTTGGGGACTAGCGGAGGTAGCTCCTACGAGCAGTACGTC.

The V and J genes are TRBV4-3 and TRBJ1-4; 9 nucleotides match TRBD1. The V segment lost 2 bases and the J segment 3 bases; nucleotides outside the gene matches: 16. The CDR3 is made up of 20 amino acids. Germline CDR1 reads LGHNA; CDR2 reads YSLEER. The CDR3 here is CASSQTGRAGQGGPNEKLFF. The CDR3 DNA follows: TGCGCCAGCAGCCAAACAGGACGGGCGGGACAGGGTGGGCCTAATGAAAAACTGTTTTTT.

This CDR3 reads CASSLDVGRGQVEGYTF. The DNA of the CDR3 is TGTGCCAGCAGCTTAGACGTGGGCAGGGGGCAAGTGGAGGGCTACACCTTC. The genes are TRBV7-2 and TRBJ1-2, with 8 bases identical to TRBD1. The germline V gene has CDR1 SGHTA and CDR2 FQGNSA. This CDR3 is built from 17 residues. The V gene end was trimmed by 1 base and the J gene end by 8 bases; junction bases not matched to a gene: 15.

V is TRBV7-9 and J is TRBJ1-2, with 10 bases identical to TRBD1. Germline V gene lookup returns CDR1 SEHNR and CDR2 FQNEAQ (reference sequence). J lost 0 bases, V lost 7 bases, and 2 bases had no gene match. The CDR3 sequence is 14 residues long. This CDR3 reads CASTGTGANYGYTF. For the CDR3, the DNA is TGTGCCAGCACCGGGACAGGGGCTAACTATGGCTACACCTTC.

This clone was seen only a few times. The chain uses TRBV7-2 and TRBJ2-1; D might be TRBD1 or TRBD2, each matching 5 bases. Germline assignment: CDR1 SGHTA and CDR2 FQGNSA. V was trimmed by 1 base and J by 8 bases, leaving 15 bases between them. The CDR3 has 15 amino acids. This CDR3 reads CASSLGGTQSDEQFF. The CDR3 nucleotides are TGTGCCAGCAGCTTAGGGGGGACCCAAAGTGATGAGCAGTTCTTC.

The chain is built from TRBV11-2 and TRBJ1-2; 8 bases are a match to TRBD1. Germline V lookup: CDR1 SGHAT, CDR2 FQNNGV. V gave up 4 bases and J gave up 0 bases; unmatched junction bases: 4. This CDR3 is built from 15 residues. The CDR3 bases are TGTGCCAGCAGCTGGAGGGACAGGCCTAACTATGGCTACACCTTC. Its protein is CASSWRDRPNYGYTF.